These 7 T cell receptor beta chains came from one sample sequenced in a study of cytomegalovirus exposure and HLA in healthy donors. The method was immunoSEQ multiplex PCR; TCRdb's version includes in-frame clones alone and lacks a portion of them. Of some 170,000 clones listed, more than 75% were seen once; the top ten hold 6% to 8%. What was sequenced was PBMCs. The receptors shown here come from a man aged 25-45 years in good health and CMV-seropositive.

Concerning this clone: Sequence at one end of the junction differs from germline and may be a read error. This sample includes further DNA sequences coding for the same CDR3. The chain couples TRBV7-7 to TRBJ1-1, with no clear D. The CDR3 is 13 amino acids. From germline, CDR1 is SSHAT and CDR2 FNYEAQ (reference sequence). CDR3: CASSLEMNTEAFF. In DNA form, the CDR3 reads TGTGCTAGCAGCTTAGAAATGAACACTGAAGCTTTCTTT.

This clone has a handful of counts. The J gene is TRBJ1-1, the V gene TRBV7-3; unclear D gene. The V end lost 3 bases, the J end lost 1 base, and 6 bases lay between the germline ends. The CDR3 spans 13 residues. The germline V gene has CDR1 SGHTA and CDR2 FQGTGA. The CDR3: CASSLGKNTEAFF. The CDR3 DNA follows: TGTGCCAGCAGCTTGGGGAAGAACACTGAAGCTTTCTTT.

CDR3 in amino acids: CASSLMGHLGPQISDEQYF. In nucleotides, the CDR3 is TGTGCCAGCAGCTTGATGGGACACCTCGGTCCTCAAATCAGCGACGAGCAGTACTTC. The chain links TRBV5-4 to TRBJ2-7, with a possible D match to TRBD1 (6 bases). The germline V and J ends were trimmed by 1 base and 5 bases, with 28 bases remaining between them. The germline V gene has CDR1 SGHNT and CDR2 YYREEE (reference sequence). The CDR3 is 19 amino acids.

The table lists this clone with a few counts. The V and J genes are TRBV5-6 and TRBJ2-7; no reliable D call. The V end lost 4 bases, the J end lost 3 bases, and 8 bases lay between the germline ends. There are 12 residues in the CDR3. CDR1 is SGHDT and CDR2 is YYEEEE in the germline V gene. The CDR3 nucleotides are TGTGCCAGCAGCCTCGAGAACTACGAGCAGTACTTC. Protein: CASSLENYEQYF.

The rearrangement links TRBV7-2 to TRBJ2-1; the match to TRBD2 covers 11 bases. Germline CDR1 is SGHTA and CDR2 is FQGNSA. V was pared by 5 bases and J by 7 bases, with 4 bases of the junction left unmatched. The CDR3 covers 14 residues. CDR3 protein: CASSRVAGGNEQFF. CDR3 coding DNA: TGTGCCAGCAGCCGGGTAGCGGGGGGGAATGAGCAGTTCTTC. Supplemented by reference TRBV7-2 and TRBJ2-1, the full variable domain reads GAGVSQSPSNKVTEKGKDVELRCDPISGHTALYWYRQSLGQGLEFLIYFQGNSAPDKSGLPSDRFSAERTGGSVSTLTIQRTQQEDSAVYLCASSRVAGGNEQFFGPGTRLTVL.

The rearrangement uses TRBV7-2 and TRBJ2-1, with D perhaps given as TRBD1 or TRBD2 (5 bases each). With 2 bases removed from V and 6 bases from J, the gap between germline ends came to 8 bases. In germline, CDR1 is SGHTA, CDR2 FQGNSA. This CDR3 has 13 amino acids. CDR3 nucleotide sequence: TGTGCCAGCAGCTTAAAGAGGGGCAATGAGCAGTTCTTC. Amino acids: CASSLKRGNEQFF. The full variable domain, its missing parts supplied by reference TRBV7-2 and TRBJ2-1, is GAGVSQSPSNKVTEKGKDVELRCDPISGHTALYWYRQSLGQGLEFLIYFQGNSAPDKSGLPSDRFSAERTGGSVSTLTIQRTQQEDSAVYLCASSLKRGNEQFFGPGTRLTVL.

J is TRBJ2-3 and V is TRBV28; D gene unclear. Per the germline V gene, CDR1 is MDHEN and CDR2 is SYDVKM. The V end was cut by 7 bases, the J end by 2 bases, with 10 bases between. This CDR3 has 13 amino acids. The CDR3 sequence is CASIRRDTDTQYF. CDR3 DNA sequence: TGTGCCAGCATCCGGCGCGACACAGATACGCAGTATTTT.